This TCR beta chain emerged from a study of cytomegalovirus exposure and HLA in healthy donors. Whole-study findings and limits: For cytomegalovirus status, the classifier reportedly gave diagnoses with high specificity and sensitivity. Altogether, 170 or so TCR beta chains were recorded as cytomegalovirus-associated.

The CDR3 is made up of 15 amino acids. Germline V gene sequence: CDR1 SGHVS, CDR2 FQNEAQ. With 1 base clipped from V and 5 bases from J, the junction kept 1 base outside the gene matches. While the first cohort had some 700 subjects, the donors belonged to the separate validation cohort of 100 to 150 subjects. The method was immunoSEQ multiplex PCR; TCRdb's version includes in-frame clones alone and lacks a portion of them. This sample has 150,000 to 200,000 clones, with roughly 84% found just once. In the case of this clone: Antigen unknown.

This rearrangement joins TRBV7-8 to TRBJ2-3, with TRBD2 matching over 12 bases. The origin of this receptor is a man younger than 45 in good health and CMV-seropositive. Sequenced: PBMCs. In DNA, the CDR3 is TGTGCCAGCAGCTTAGAGACTAGCGGGGGAGATACGCAGTATTTT. It codes for CASSLETSGGDTQYF.